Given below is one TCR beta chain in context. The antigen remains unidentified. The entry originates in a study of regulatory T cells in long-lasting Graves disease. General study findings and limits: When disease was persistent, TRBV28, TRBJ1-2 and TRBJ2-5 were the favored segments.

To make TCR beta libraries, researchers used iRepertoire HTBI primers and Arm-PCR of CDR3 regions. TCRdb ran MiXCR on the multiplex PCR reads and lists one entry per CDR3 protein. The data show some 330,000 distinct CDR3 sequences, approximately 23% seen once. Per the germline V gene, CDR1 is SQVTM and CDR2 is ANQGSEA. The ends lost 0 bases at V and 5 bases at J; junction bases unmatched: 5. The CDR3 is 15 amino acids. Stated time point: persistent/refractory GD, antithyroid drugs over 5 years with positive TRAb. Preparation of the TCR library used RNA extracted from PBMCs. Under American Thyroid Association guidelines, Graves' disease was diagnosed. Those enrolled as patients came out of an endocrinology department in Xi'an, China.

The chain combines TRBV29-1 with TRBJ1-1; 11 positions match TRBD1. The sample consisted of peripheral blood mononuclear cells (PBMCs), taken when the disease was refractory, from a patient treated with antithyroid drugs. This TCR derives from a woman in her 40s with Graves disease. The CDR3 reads CSVEDGQGAKTEAFF. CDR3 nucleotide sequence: TGCAGCGTTGAAGACGGACAGGGGGCGAAAACTGAAGCTTTCTTT.